This section outlines one TCR beta chain sequence together with its context. The target antigen is unknown. The CDR3 is 15 amino acids. CDR1 is SGHTA, CDR2 FQGNSA, per germline. The V end was cut by 5 bases, the J end by 3 bases, with 17 bases between. This entry comes from a study of shared clonotypes between healthy human individuals. Turning to the study itself: Three CD4 naive, three CD4 memory, two CD8 naive and one CD8 memory plate were used per donor. General study results and limits: Blood was the only sampled material, and tissue repertoires likely differ. Clonotype sharing among donors was expected to depend on sequencing depth.

The authors split each subset's genomic DNA evenly across several immunoSEQ plates. Assay used: immunoSEQ multiplex PCR; TCRdb lists only in-frame clones, some missing. The table has millions of clones, about 95% seen once. This chain uses TRBV7-2 with TRBJ2-7; D unresolved. Sequencing was done on a sample of naive CD4+ T cells sorted from blood. The subset denotes: CD45RA+ positively selected. The clonotype originates from a man aged 18-30 years in good health. The CDR3 loop reads CASSPMGSSVYEQYF. CDR3 nucleotide sequence: TGTGCCAGCAGCCCCATGGGTAGCTCTGTCTACGAGCAGTACTTC. Supplemented by reference TRBV7-2 and TRBJ2-7, the full variable domain reads GAGVSQSPSNKVTEKGKDVELRCDPISGHTALYWYRQSLGQGLEFLIYFQGNSAPDKSGLPSDRFSAERTGGSVSTLTIQRTQQEDSAVYLCASSPMGSSVYEQYFGPGTRLTVT.